This T cell receptor (beta chain) was recorded in a study of blood T cell repertoires in COVID-19 (TCRdb year 2020). About the study as a whole: Samples from collaborators originated in the United States, Italy and Spain and spanned both the acute and convalescent phases of COVID-19. The prospective study material was composed of cDNA or gDNA derived from T cells, B-cell-depleted T cells, or PBMCs. Subjects who had been exposed to COVID-19, were actively infected with it, or had recovered from it provided the deeply sampled blood TCRbeta repertoires that made up the dataset. The repertoires were made available in a free public database intended to serve as a resource for research on the immune response to SARS-CoV-2. The samples were drawn from two sources: the first 160 participants of the ongoing ImmuneRACE study, and over 1,000 subjects contributed by 6 global collaborators. The sample metadata nearly always contained a de-identified subject ID, COVID-19 status, age in years and sex. HLA class I and class II types, where available, came from metadata supplied by the sample provider rather than from assay-based typing. Beyond this particular receptor, the publication reports: Clinical and demographic metadata were provided uncurated, with the amount varying by source and participant.

Remarks on this clone: It lacks a known antigen. No base qualities exist here, and no much larger clone lies one base off it.

The collaborating institutions used their own protocols to collect whole blood in K2EDTA tubes. For TCRbeta analysis, collaborators shipped samples as frozen whole blood, isolated PBMCs, or DNA extracted from either of those sample types. TCRbeta CDR3 regions were amplified from genomic DNA using the immunoSEQ Assay, a bias-controlled multiplex PCR. The study's own analysis went as follows. Within the assay, amplification of reference gene primers was used to estimate how many nucleated cells each sample contained. To quantify the absolute abundance of each unique TCRbeta CDR3 rearrangement, sequence reads were collapsed and filtered. For each sample, productive Simpson clonality was calculated as the square root of Simpson's diversity index across productive rearrangements. Not all clones reach the TCRdb copy of this immuneACCESS table, which keeps in-frame sequences only. Checked studies attribute under half of the gap to unresolved V genes and leave the rest unexplained. For V, J and clone size, that table is used; D and trimming come from the DNA. A total of 150,000 to 200,000 clones appear in this sample, roughly 84% of them only once. The ten largest clones represent approximately 2.6% of the sample.

This receptor was identified in a human donor with acute or convalescent COVID-19. The donor label of this sample is uncertain. The specimen sequenced was peripheral blood.

In nucleotide form, the sequence is TGCGCCAGCAGCTTCCCTAGCGGGGGGGCCGGAGCGGAGACCCAGTACTTC. Translated, this gives CASSFPSGGAGAETQYF. The chain couples TRBV5-1 to TRBJ2-5; 12 nucleotides in the junction match TRBD2. The cysteine opens and the phenylalanine closes a CDR3 of 17 amino acids. Solely the CDR3 DNA is kept, with 51 bases framed from the first base. CDR1 is given as SGHRS and CDR2 as YFSETQ, both from the germline V gene. V lost 2 bases and J lost 5 bases, and the count of bases not matched to a germline gene is 10.